Each of the 15 T cell receptor beta chains below was sequenced from the same sample in a study of cytomegalovirus exposure and HLA in healthy donors. The data were produced by immunoSEQ multiplex PCR, yet TCRdb's version contains in-frame clones alone and is incomplete. The sample has about 68,000 clones, 91% seen once. Sequencing was performed on PBMCs. The origin of the receptors is a man aged 18 to 29 in good health and CMV-seronegative.

The rearrangement joins TRBV28 to TRBJ2-7, with 9 bases fitting TRBD2. J lost 5 bases, V lost 8 bases, and 7 bases had no gene match. CDR3 length equals 13 residues. Germline V gene sequence: CDR1 MDHEN, CDR2 SYDVKM. The CDR3 DNA reads as TGTGCCAGCGGAGCGGGAGGCCGGGACGAGCAGTACTTC. It specifies CASGAGGRDEQYF.

This chain links TRBV23-1 with TRBJ1-2; D possibly corresponds to TRBD1 (6 bases). TRBV23-1 is sorted into the ORF group, with uncertain function. CDR3 length: 17 residues. Trimming took off 6 bases at V and 8 bases at J, with 28 bases between the two ends. The CDR3 region is CASSKKPDRSKCWGYTF. CDR3 nucleotides: TGCGCCAGCAGCAAAAAACCGGACAGATCCAAATGTTGGGGCTACACCTTC.

This clone was seen a single time. This chain connects TRBV27 to TRBJ1-3, with a possible D match to TRBD1 (6 bases). Germline V gene lookup returns CDR1 MNHEY and CDR2 SMNVEV (reference sequence). The CDR3 runs 15 residues. V was cut by 5 bases and J by 3 bases, with 14 bases left in between. This chain's CDR3 is CASSPQGPLGNTIYF. CDR3 nucleotide sequence: TGTGCCAGCAGTCCCCAGGGGCCCCTTGGAAACACCATATATTTT.

This sequence joins TRBV23-1 and TRBJ2-3, with D possibly matching TRBD2 (5 bases). TRBV23-1 is marked as an open reading frame, function uncertain. This CDR3 is 16 amino acids long. Between the trimmed V and J ends, which lost 0 bases and 2 bases, there was a span of 12 bases. The chain's CDR3 is CASSQSLEGSTDTQYF. The CDR3 coding sequence is TGCGCCAGCAGTCAATCGCTAGAGGGATCCACAGATACGCAGTATTTT.

This clone was recorded once. The chain is built from TRBV4-1 and TRBJ1-2, with a possible D match to TRBD1 (6 bases). This CDR3 has 15 residues. Germline V CDR1 and CDR2: MGHRA, YSYEKL. V was pared by 3 bases and J by 4 bases, with 15 bases between. For the CDR3, the DNA is TGCGCCAGCAGCCATCTCCAGGGACAAATCTATGGCTACACCTTC. Its translation is CASSHLQGQIYGYTF.

The rearrangement joins TRBV5-4 to TRBJ1-2; D is unclear. CDR3 length equals 14 residues. Germline CDR1 reads SGHNT; CDR2 reads YYREEE (reference sequence). The V end was cut by 0 bases, the J end by 4 bases, with 10 bases between. This chain's CDR3 is CASSLAEIGYGYTF. CDR3 nucleotide sequence: TGTGCCAGCAGCTTGGCAGAAATTGGCTATGGCTACACCTTC.

This chain joins TRBV5-5 and TRBJ2-7, with D tentatively TRBD2 (5 bases). The CDR3 runs to 17 residues. Trimming removed 4 bases at V and 4 bases at J, with 24 bases between. Germline V lookup: CDR1 SGHKS, CDR2 YYEKEE (reference sequence). This chain's CDR3 is CASSPSVSLVGGYEQYF. CDR3 nucleotide sequence: TGTGCCAGCAGCCCCTCCGTGTCTTTAGTAGGAGGATACGAGCAGTACTTC.

This sequence joins TRBV6-6 and TRBJ1-1, with D uncertain. CDR1 and CDR2 from the germline V gene are MNHNY and SVGAGI (reference sequence). The CDR3 totals 14 residues. Trimming took off 2 bases at V and 6 bases at J, with 13 bases between the two ends. The CDR3: CASSYPSSIAEAFF. DNA of the CDR3: TGTGCCAGCAGTTACCCCTCAAGCATCGCTGAAGCTTTCTTT.

This clone has more than one count but fewer than ten. This chain connects TRBV5-6 to TRBJ2-1, with 8 bases matching TRBD2. V was pared by 5 bases and J by 3 bases, with 4 bases of the junction left unmatched. From germline, CDR1 is SGHDT and CDR2 YYEEEE. The CDR3 totals 14 residues. The CDR3 sequence is CASRRLAGYNEQFF. In nucleotides, the CDR3 is TGTGCCAGCAGGCGGCTAGCGGGCTACAATGAGCAGTTCTTC.

Only one count was recorded for this clone. The V call is TRBV30, the J call TRBJ1-1; unclear D gene. Germline values: CDR1 GTSNPN, CDR2 SVGIG (reference sequence). CDR3 size: 15 residues. Trimming took 3 bases from V and 0 from J, leaving 14 bases between them. The DNA of the CDR3 is TGTGCCTGGAGGGACTTTGTTTTACTGAACACTGAAGCTTTCTTT. This encodes CAWRDFVLLNTEAFF.

The chain is built from TRBV9 and TRBJ2-2; D is uncertain. This CDR3 is 13 amino acids long. CDR1 and CDR2 (germline): SGDLS, YYNGEE. Trimming shortened V by 0 bases and J by 6 bases, and 6 bases separated the two germline ends. DNA of the CDR3: TGTGCCAGCAGCGTAGTAGTGGCCGGGGAGCTGTTTTTT. This codes for CASSVVVAGELFF.

The CDR3 coding sequence is TGTGCCAGAAGCGCCGACAGGGCACCCTTCTCCTACGAGCAGTACTTC. It translates to CARSADRAPFSYEQYF. This chain joins TRBV5-3 and TRBJ2-7; 7 positions agree with TRBD1. TRBV5-3 qualifies as an ORF whose function is uncertain. This CDR3 is built from 16 residues. V shed 4 bases and J 0 bases; nucleotides not matched to a gene: 10.

This clone was counted once. The rearrangement links TRBV6-5 to TRBJ2-7; D is possibly TRBD2 (6 bases). Trimming cost V 0 bases and J 6 bases, with 9 bases left between them. Germline V lookup: CDR1 MNHEY, CDR2 SVGAGI. This CDR3 is built from 13 residues. The CDR3 loop is CASSYSGSTEQYF. As DNA, the CDR3 is TGTGCCAGCAGTTACTCCGGGAGTACCGAGCAGTACTTC.

This clone was seen just once. This chain connects TRBV19 to TRBJ2-3; 11 nucleotides line up with TRBD2. The V and J ends lost 4 bases and 0 bases, in that order; junction bases with no gene match: 9. Germline CDR1 reads LNHDA; CDR2 reads SQIVND (reference sequence). The CDR3 runs 18 residues. The CDR3 protein is CASSRDGTSGISTDTQYF. In DNA, the CDR3 is TGTGCCAGTAGTAGGGACGGGACTAGCGGAATAAGCACAGATACGCAGTATTTT.

The V call is TRBV7-9, the J call TRBJ2-1; D is undetermined. There are 15 residues in the CDR3. Germline CDR1 is SEHNR and CDR2 is FQNEAQ (reference sequence). Trimming took off 4 bases at V and 0 bases at J, with 10 bases between the two ends. The CDR3 reads CASSSSPVSYNEQFF. The CDR3 region has the DNA TGTGCCAGCAGCTCCTCCCCGGTCTCCTACAATGAGCAGTTCTTC. The full variable domain, its missing parts supplied by reference TRBV7-9 and TRBJ2-1, is DTGVSQNPRHKITKRGQNVTFRCDPISEHNRLYWYRQTLGQGPEFLTYFQNEAQLEKSRLLSDRFSAERPKGSFSTLEIQRTEQGDSAMYLCASSSSPVSYNEQFFGPGTRLTVL.